Below, 23 T cell receptor beta chains from the same sample are listed, as sequenced in a study of CD8 T cells in Susac syndrome. The RNA, roughly 0.5 to 1 ug, was put through reverse transcription using random hexamers. Using its own MiXCR run on the immunoSEQ multiplex PCR reads, TCRdb lists one record per CDR3 protein. The repertoire holds roughly 190,000 distinct CDR3 sequences, with about 94% as singletons. Sequencing was carried out using CD4+ T cells from PBMCs. These TCRs come from a human donor with Susac syndrome.

This clonotype appeared once. CDR3 coding DNA: TGTGCCAGCAGCTCAGCGGGTCACTATGGCTACACCTTC. Its translation: CASSSAGHYGYTF. The chain employs TRBV5-4 and TRBJ1-2; D gene ambiguous. Germline V gene sequence: CDR1 SGHNT, CDR2 YYREEE (reference sequence). V lost 3 bases and J lost 3, with 9 bases in between. CDR3 length: 13 amino acids. Together with reference TRBV5-4 and TRBJ1-2, the CDR3 gives the full variable domain: ETGVTQSPTHLIKTRGQQVTLRCSSQSGHNTVSWYQQALGQGPQFIFQYYREEENGRGNFPPRFSGLQFPNYSSELNVNALELDDSALYLCASSSAGHYGYTFGSGTRLTVV.

In DNA form, the CDR3 reads TGTGCCAGCAGTCCCGGACAGATTATAGCCAAAAACATTCAGTACTTC. This gives the protein CASSPGQIIAKNIQYF. The rearrangement joins TRBV12-3 or TRBV12-4 to TRBJ2-4, with a tentative D call TRBD1 (6 bases). The V end lost 5 bases, the J end lost 0 bases, and 14 bases lay between the germline ends. The CDR3 is made up of 16 amino acids.

The rearrangement uses TRBV7-2 and TRBJ2-7, with 7 positions matching TRBD2. Germline-derived CDR1 and CDR2 are SGHTA and FQGNSA. The CDR3 totals 18 residues. J lost 0 bases, V lost 8 bases, and 19 bases had no gene match. The CDR3 is CASGSPFGRLGDSYEQYF. The CDR3, as DNA: TGTGCCAGCGGATCACCCTTCGGGAGGTTGGGGGACTCCTACGAGCAGTACTTC.

V usage is TRBV7-6 and J usage is TRBJ2-5; D is uncertain. The CDR3 sequence is 13 residues long. Trimming took off 2 bases at V and 5 bases at J, with 9 bases between the two ends. CDR1 and CDR2 from the germline V gene are SGHVS and FNYEAQ. The DNA of the CDR3 is TGTGCCAGCAGCTTATCCGGTTTGGAGACCCAGTACTTC. This codes for CASSLSGLETQYF.

The CDR3 region has the DNA TGTGCCAGCAGCCTGAGGACAGGGACCTCTGAGCAGTTCTTC. This codes for CASSLRTGTSEQFF. The rearrangement uses TRBV7-3 and TRBJ2-1; 8 nucleotides line up with TRBD1. V lost 5 bases and J lost 9; bases outside the gene matches: 9. Germline CDR1 is SGHTA and CDR2 is FQGTGA. The CDR3 consists of 14 residues.

V gene TRBV19 combines with J gene TRBJ2-2, with D perhaps TRBD1 (6 bases). CDR1 LNHDA and CDR2 SQIVND come from the germline V gene (reference sequence). V lost 1 base and J lost 6, with 15 bases in between. The CDR3 runs 16 residues. The CDR3 spells CASSIGDIRFSGELFF. In DNA, the CDR3 is TGTGCCAGTAGTATAGGGGACATTAGATTCTCCGGGGAGCTGTTTTTT.

The rearrangement joins TRBV7-9 to TRBJ1-2, with D hard to call. The CDR3 has 13 residues. Germline CDR1 reads SEHNR; CDR2 reads FQNEAQ (reference sequence). With 4 bases removed from V and 3 bases from J, the gap between germline ends came to 9 bases. CDR3 region: CASSSKLDYGYTF. The CDR3 nucleotides are TGTGCCAGCAGCTCCAAACTAGACTATGGCTACACCTTC.

This clonotype was seen only a few times. The chain combines TRBV28 with TRBJ2-7, with 9 bases fitting TRBD1. This CDR3 comprises 15 residues. The germline V gene has CDR1 MDHEN and CDR2 SYDVKM. V lost 5 bases and J lost 3; bases outside the gene matches: 8. The CDR3 DNA sequence: TGTGCCAGCAGTCCTATAGGGACAGGGAGCTACGAGCAGTACTTC. Translating gives CASSPIGTGSYEQYF.

The J gene is TRBJ2-2, the V gene TRBV6-5, with TRBD2 matching 11 bases. J gave up 3 bases and V 0 bases, and 12 bases lay outside the gene matches. Germline values: CDR1 MNHEY, CDR2 SVGAGI. The CDR3 covers 20 residues. The CDR3 loop is CASSYSTPSGGFSYTGELFF. For the CDR3, the DNA is TGTGCCAGCAGTTACTCGACTCCTAGCGGGGGGTTTTCGTACACCGGGGAGCTGTTTTTT.

The CDR3 region is CASSVGPLVAKNIQYF. CDR3 coding DNA: TGTGCCAGCAGCGTAGGACCCTTAGTGGCCAAAAACATTCAGTACTTC. The chain links TRBV9 to TRBJ2-4; D gene unclear. The CDR3 is made up of 16 amino acids. Trimming removed 0 bases from V and 1 base from J, with 11 bases in between. Germline CDR1 is SGDLS and CDR2 is YYNGEE.

This chain uses TRBV7-2 with TRBJ2-2; D unresolved. Trimming stripped 6 bases from V and 7 bases from J, with 3 bases between. The CDR3 sequence is 10 residues long. The V gene's germline CDR1 is SGHTA and CDR2 FQGNSA. CDR3 coding DNA: TGTGCCAGCAGAAACGGGGAGCTGTTTTTT. This encodes CASRNGELFF.

The chain couples TRBV5-4 to TRBJ2-1; 12 bases map to TRBD2. Trimming took 3 bases from V and 4 from J; bases not matched to a gene: 5. The CDR3 sequence is 16 residues long. Germline V CDR1 and CDR2: SGHNT, YYREEE (reference sequence). CDR3 bases: TGTGCCAGCAGCTCCGGACTAGCGGGGAAATACAATGAGCAGTTCTTC. Translated: CASSSGLAGKYNEQFF.

The DNA for the CDR3 is TGTGCCAGCAGCGGGCCGGGACAGTATTCACCCCTCCACTTT. Translating it yields CASSGPGQYSPLHF. The chain couples TRBV4-2 to TRBJ1-6; TRBD1 matches at 7 bases. This CDR3 is 14 amino acids long. V shed 5 bases, J shed 8 bases, and the junction held 6 bases outside the gene matches. The germline V gene encodes CDR1 LGHNA and CDR2 YNFKEQ.

The chain has TRBV20-1 and TRBJ2-7; D remains unclear. The CDR3 spans 15 residues. The V gene lost 6 bases and the J gene lost 3 bases, with 21 bases spanning the gap. Germline V gene data show CDR1 as DFQATT and CDR2 as SNEGSKA (reference sequence). CDR3 amino acids: CSAPNPETAIYEQYF. The CDR3, as DNA: TGCAGTGCCCCCAATCCCGAGACGGCAATCTACGAGCAGTACTTC.

The V and J genes are TRBV30 and TRBJ2-7; 7 bases agree with TRBD1. Germline loops: CDR1 GTSNPN, CDR2 SVGIG (reference sequence). The CDR3 spans 15 residues. The junction had 14 bases not matched to a gene; V was cut back by 5 bases and J by 4 bases. The CDR3 sequence: CAWGHPIGGSYEQYF. The CDR3 DNA reads TGTGCCTGGGGGCATCCCATAGGGGGCAGTTACGAGCAGTACTTC.

The V and J genes are TRBV19 and TRBJ2-7; D is undetermined. The germline V gene encodes CDR1 LNHDA and CDR2 SQIVND (reference sequence). Trimming removed 4 bases from V and 2 bases from J, with 18 bases in between. This CDR3 spans 16 amino acids. The CDR3 here is CASSTRSFKAPYEQYF. CDR3 DNA: TGTGCCAGTAGTACTCGGAGTTTCAAGGCACCCTACGAGCAGTACTTC.

The chain combines TRBV5-1 with TRBJ2-5; a weak D match, TRBD1 (5 bases). Between the trimmed V and J ends, which lost 3 bases and 2 bases, there was a span of 11 bases. CDR3 length equals 14 residues. Germline V gene lookup returns CDR1 SGHRS and CDR2 YFSETQ. The CDR3 coding sequence is TGCGCCAGCAGCTGGGGCCCCCTACAAGAGACCCAGTACTTC. Amino acids: CASSWGPLQETQYF.

This clonotype has only one observation. The chain carries TRBV30 and TRBJ1-6, with unresolved D. The CDR3 length is 15 residues. Deletions cut 5 bases from V and 1 base from J, with 12 bases between. The germline gives CDR1 GTSNPN, CDR2 SVGIG (reference sequence). The chain's CDR3 is CAWDRLGSYNSPLHF. CDR3 DNA sequence: TGTGCCTGGGACCGATTAGGGTCCTATAATTCACCCCTCCACTTT.

V is TRBV9 and J is TRBJ2-5, with unresolved D. The CDR3 extends over 14 amino acids. Per the germline V gene, CDR1 is SGDLS and CDR2 is YYNGEE. Trimming left V 0 bases short and J 1 base short, with 7 bases between. This chain's CDR3 is CASSVGLSQETQYF. The CDR3 nucleotides read TGTGCCAGCAGCGTAGGACTGAGCCAAGAGACCCAGTACTTC. Drawing the rest from reference TRBV9 and TRBJ2-5, the complete variable domain is DSGVTQTPKHLITATGQRVTLRCSPRSGDLSVYWYQQSLDQGLQFLIQYYNGEERAKGNILERFSAQQFPDLHSELNLSSLELGDSALYFCASSVGLSQETQYFGPGTRLLVL.

V usage is TRBV5-1 and J usage is TRBJ2-5; D not resolved. Germline CDR1 SGHRS, CDR2 YFSETQ. Trimming took 1 base from V and 13 from J, leaving 11 bases between them. The CDR3 is 11 residues long. Written as DNA, the CDR3 is TGCGCCAGCAGCTTGTTTGAGACCTCGTACTTC. This encodes CASSLFETSYF.

The V and J genes are TRBV7-9 and TRBJ1-1; D gene uncertain. In germline, CDR1 is SEHNR, CDR2 FQNEAQ (reference sequence). The length of the CDR3 is 14 residues. The ends were cut back, 1 base at V and 1 base at J, with 7 bases in the middle. CDR3 coding DNA: TGTGCCAGCAGCTTAGGGGTCCAGAACACTGAAGCTTTCTTT. This sequence encodes CASSLGVQNTEAFF.

V and J are TRBV29-1 and TRBJ1-5; 9 bases are shared with TRBD1. This CDR3 spans 13 amino acids. V was pared by 6 bases and J by 3 bases, with 3 bases of the junction left unmatched. The germline V gene encodes CDR1 SQVTM and CDR2 ANQGSEA. CDR3 region: CSVGTGNNQPQHF. The CDR3 DNA is TGCAGCGTGGGGACAGGGAACAATCAGCCCCAGCATTTT.

The chain links TRBV5-1 to TRBJ2-7; 10 nucleotides agree with TRBD1. Trimming at V came to 4 bases and at J to 4 bases, leaving 5 bases not matched to a gene. Germline-derived CDR1 and CDR2 are SGHRS and YFSETQ. This CDR3 contains 14 residues. This CDR3 reads CASSQGQGKYEQYF. CDR3 bases: TGCGCCAGCAGCCAGGGACAGGGGAAGTACGAGCAGTACTTC.